The 18 T cell receptor beta chains presented below share a single source sample, sequenced in a study of blood T cell repertoires in COVID-19. TCRdb's table, derived via immunoSEQ multiplex PCR, lists solely in-frame clones and lacks some. The table lists 55,000 to 80,000 clones, about three quarters of them singletons. The sequenced sample consisted of peripheral blood. These receptor sequences come from a human donor in a cohort sampled during active COVID-19.

J is TRBJ1-1 and V is TRBV19, with D uncertain. Germline V gives CDR1 LNHDA, CDR2 SQIVND (reference sequence). CDR3 length: 13 residues. The V end lost 8 bases, the J end lost 2 bases, and 12 bases lay between the germline ends. The CDR3 DNA follows: TGTGCCAGTCGACTGACTGGAAACACTGAAGCTTTCTTT. It yields the protein CASRLTGNTEAFF.

The chain has TRBV5-5 and TRBJ2-1; 8 nucleotides align to TRBD2. Trimming took 4 bases from V and 10 from J; bases not matched to a gene: 19. The germline CDR1 and CDR2 sequences are SGHKS and YYEKEE (reference sequence). This CDR3 spans 17 amino acids. CDR3 region: CASSHSLSGNRGSEQFF. The CDR3 DNA sequence: TGTGCCAGCAGCCACTCCCTTAGCGGGAATCGGGGGTCGGAGCAGTTCTTC.

J is TRBJ2-1 and V is TRBV27, with D maybe TRBD2 (6 bases). Looked up from germline, CDR1 is MNHEY and CDR2 is SMNVEV (reference sequence). The CDR3 is 22 residues long. Deletions cut 3 bases from V and 3 bases from J, with 33 bases between. The CDR3 here is CASSFLKPGDFQFLVDYNEQFF. The CDR3 DNA reads TGTGCCAGCAGTTTTCTTAAGCCCGGGGACTTTCAATTTTTGGTTGACTACAATGAGCAGTTCTTC.

The V gene is TRBV25-1, the J gene TRBJ2-5; tentatively, D is TRBD2 (5 bases). This CDR3 contains 14 residues. Deletions cut 2 bases from V and 4 bases from J, with 11 bases between. CDR1 is MGHDK, CDR2 SYGVNS, per germline. The chain's CDR3 is CASSERTEGETQYF. The CDR3 DNA follows: TGTGCCAGCAGTGAACGGACCGAGGGAGAGACCCAGTACTTC.

The V gene is TRBV7-9, the J gene TRBJ2-7; tentative D call: TRBD1 (7 bases). CDR1 SEHNR and CDR2 FQNEAQ come from the germline V gene (reference sequence). V was shortened by 1 base and J by 4 bases, with 14 bases between the two germline ends. The CDR3 totals 15 residues. The chain's CDR3 is CASSLGGGTEYEQYF. The DNA of the CDR3 is TGTGCCAGCAGCTTAGGAGGGGGGACAGAGTACGAGCAGTACTTC.

The CDR3 DNA follows: TGTGCCAGCAGTGGGGGGACTAGGAGTGTTAATGAGCAGTTCTTC. Protein: CASSGGTRSVNEQFF. V is TRBV2 and J is TRBJ2-1; 8 bases are shared with TRBD2. This CDR3 is built from 15 residues. Germline-derived CDR1 and CDR2 are SNHLY and FYNNEI. The ends lost 4 bases at V and 7 bases at J; junction bases unmatched: 9.

The chain joins TRBV21-1 to TRBJ2-7; the table's D gene call, TRBD2, was not cross checked with the DNA. TRBV21-1 is deemed a pseudogene. There are 17 residues in the CDR3. The CDR3 sequence: CASSISLGTFDSYEQYF. Here the CDR3 DNA reads TGTGCCAGCAGCATATCCTTAGGGACTTTCGATTCCTACGAGCAGTACTTC.

CDR3 coding DNA: TGTGCCAGCAGTGATCTGCGGGAGGCCTCAGAGACCCAGTACTTC. This codes for CASSDLREASETQYF. The chain uses TRBV6-1 and TRBJ2-5, with TRBD2 identical over 8 bases. CDR1 is MNHNS, CDR2 SASEGT, per germline. V dropped 3 bases and J dropped 4; count of bases not matched to a gene: 7. The CDR3 loop spans 15 amino acids.

This clone was observed once. The V and J genes are TRBV30 and TRBJ1-1; the D gene is possibly TRBD1 (6 bases). Germline V gene lookup returns CDR1 GTSNPN and CDR2 SVGIG (reference sequence). Trimming took off 3 bases at V and 1 base at J, with 18 bases between the two ends. The CDR3 contains 16 residues. DNA of the CDR3: TGTGCCTGGAGGAGGGAGGGGGGGCGGTCGAACACTGAAGCTTTCTTT. It encodes CAWRREGGRSNTEAFF.

This chain connects TRBV28 to TRBJ2-1; D is tentatively TRBD1 or TRBD2 (10 bases each). The CDR3 totals 20 residues. Germline V CDR1 and CDR2: MDHEN, SYDVKM. The ends were cut back, 6 bases at V and 10 bases at J, with 37 bases in the middle. The CDR3 loop is CASRESGTGDRGLAVPEQFF. The CDR3 nucleotides read TGTGCCAGCAGGGAATCCGGGACAGGGGATCGCGGACTAGCGGTGCCGGAGCAGTTCTTC. Together with reference TRBV28 and TRBJ2-1, the CDR3 gives the full variable domain: DVKVTQSSRYLVKRTGEKVFLECVQDMDHENMFWYRQDPGLGLRLIYFSYDVKMKEKGDIPEGYSVSREKKERFSLILESASTNQTSMYLCASRESGTGDRGLAVPEQFFGPGTRLTVL.

The genes are TRBV28 and TRBJ2-7, with 9 bases aligning to TRBD2. With V trimmed by 5 bases and J by 1 base, 3 bases remained unmatched. The CDR3 contains 14 residues. Germline V gene lookup returns CDR1 MDHEN and CDR2 SYDVKM. The CDR3 nucleotides read TGTGCCAGCAGTCAAGCGGGGGGTTCCTACGAGCAGTACTTC. The encoded protein is CASSQAGGSYEQYF.

The rearrangement links TRBV28 to TRBJ1-1; D is perhaps TRBD1 (6 bases). CDR1 MDHEN and CDR2 SYDVKM come from the germline V gene. CDR3 length: 14 residues. V lost 3 bases and J lost 5, with 13 bases in between. DNA of the CDR3: TGTGCCAGCAGTTTCATTGACAGGCTAACTGAAGCTTTCTTT. Translation: CASSFIDRLTEAFF.

The rearrangement uses TRBV5-4 and TRBJ1-2; 7 bases are shared with TRBD1. The V gene's germline CDR1 is SGHNT and CDR2 YYREEE (reference sequence). J was trimmed by 6 bases and V by 6 bases; bases with no gene match: 14. This CDR3 contains 15 residues. CDR3 region: CASTTDDRVWDGYTF. DNA for the CDR3: TGTGCCAGCACCACCGACGACAGGGTATGGGATGGCTACACCTTC.

V and J are TRBV3-1 (or the pseudogene TRBV3-2) and TRBJ2-2, with 8 positions matching TRBD1. The V segment lost 1 base and the J segment 5 bases; nucleotides outside the gene matches: 3. The CDR3 totals 15 residues. In germline, CDR1 is LGHDT, CDR2 YNNKEL (reference sequence). CDR3 sequence reads: CASSQGQGTTGELFF. CDR3 nucleotide sequence: TGTGCCAGCAGCCAAGGACAGGGGACAACCGGGGAGCTGTTTTTT.

This chain uses TRBV7-9 with TRBJ1-4; D possibly corresponds to TRBD1 (5 bases). Germline V gives CDR1 SEHNR, CDR2 FQNEAQ (reference sequence). V lost 5 bases and J lost 5, with 18 bases in between. This CDR3 region has 16 residues. CDR3 DNA sequence: TGTGCCAGCAGCCTGAAGGGGTCACCACAGAATGAAAAACTGTTTTTT. Translating it yields CASSLKGSPQNEKLFF.

V and J are TRBV28 and TRBJ2-5; 9 bases are shared with TRBD1. Losses at the gene ends were 6 bases for V and 1 base for J; bases not matched to a gene: 3. CDR1 and CDR2 from the germline V gene are MDHEN and SYDVKM. The CDR3 has 14 amino acids. The CDR3 DNA sequence: TGTGCCAGCAGACAGGGGGCCCTCCAAGAGACCCAGTACTTC. Translation: CASRQGALQETQYF.

This clone has a handful of counts. Because the CDR3's place on the DNA is in doubt, the DNA is left out and the CDR3 is given as listed by TCRdb. The chain uses TRBV27 and TRBJ2-2; the table's D call of TRBD2 was not tested on the DNA. Germline values: CDR1 MNHEY, CDR2 SMNVEV (reference sequence). From its first to its last residue, the CDR3 has 15 amino acids. The chain's CDR3 is CASSSSAPGAGELFF.

The chain employs TRBV2 and TRBJ1-6; possible D gene TRBD1, 5 bases. The germline V gene encodes CDR1 SNHLY and CDR2 FYNNEI. V lost 6 bases and J 8 bases, leaving 26 bases between the germline ends. The CDR3 contains 18 residues. The CDR3 loop is CASSSDYLGGMRDSPLHF. DNA for the CDR3: TGTGCCAGCAGCTCCGACTATTTGGGGGGTATGAGGGATTCACCCCTCCACTTT.